This T cell receptor beta chain was documented in a study of cytomegalovirus exposure and HLA in healthy donors. General observations from the study: In all likelihood, a cluster of highly shared sequence variants was a sequencing artifact.

The junction had 10 bases not matched to a gene; V was cut back by 5 bases and J by 8 bases. This CDR3 has 15 amino acids. Germline V lookup: CDR1 MNHEY, CDR2 SMNVEV (reference sequence). This clone has only one observation. The target antigen is unknown. Primers for the PCR totalled 60 Vbeta and 13 Jbeta. In the source study's methods: A later analysis counted approximately 80 million unique TCR beta chains, around 10 million shared. Measured with immunoSEQ multiplex PCR; TCRdb has only the in-frame clones, and not every one. The V and J calls and clone size were taken over from that table, and D and trimming were inferred from the DNA. The sample includes approximately 210,000 clones, roughly 83% of them seen just once.

What was sequenced was PBMCs. The chain links TRBV27 to TRBJ1-4; 8 nucleotides align to TRBD1. This receptor was taken from a male donor in good health and CMV-seropositive. DNA of the CDR3: TGTGCCAGCAGTCCTCGGAAACAGGGGGTCGAAAAACTGTTTTTT. Its protein product is CASSPRKQGVEKLFF.